The 29 T cell receptor beta chains below come from one sample, sequenced in a study of vaccination and CD4 T cells after COVID-19. This sample's treatment: 10-day PBMC culture with coronavirus spike peptide pools or control peptides (ViraFEST assay). The Oncomine TCR Beta short-read assay was applied to DNA of cultured CD4+ T cells. TCRdb called the PCR reads again in MiXCR, with one record for every CDR3 protein. The table includes about 13,000 distinct CDR3 sequences, 56% detected once. These TCRs are of unknown antigen specificity. Sequencing was carried out using CD4+ T cells from blood, cultured in vitro. These receptors all stem from a human donor who had recovered from COVID-19.

The chain carries TRBV19 and TRBJ1-2, with 7 bases matching TRBD1. Germline V lookup: CDR1 LNHDA, CDR2 SQIVND (reference sequence). V was clipped by 1 base and J by 3 bases; unmatched bases: 2. This CDR3 is built from 14 residues. Here the CDR3 reads CASSIGQGDYGYTF. The DNA of the CDR3 is TGTGCCAGTAGTATAGGACAGGGCGACTATGGCTACACCTTC.

Notes on this clonotype: This could be a read error, since a much larger clone is one nucleotide away. The conserved final phenylalanine or tryptophan is absent from the CDR3, which likely points to a read error. This chain links TRBV15 with TRBJ1-2, with a weak D call TRBD1 (5 bases). The CDR3 sequence is 15 residues long. Germline-derived CDR1 and CDR2 are LNHNV and YYDKDF (reference sequence). Trimming took 1 base from V and 0 from J, leaving 9 bases between them. The CDR3 nucleotides read TGTGCCACCAGCAGAGCCACGGGGGCTAACTATGGCTACACCATC. This gives the protein CATSRATGANYGYTI.

The chain couples TRBV6-1 to TRBJ2-7; D may correspond to TRBD1 or TRBD2 (6 bases each). The V end was cut by 0 bases, the J end by 0 bases, with 9 bases between. Germline V lookup: CDR1 MNHNS, CDR2 SASEGT. This CDR3 is 15 amino acids long. Here the CDR3 reads CASSEAGGSSYEQYF. CDR3 in DNA: TGTGCCAGCAGTGAAGCGGGGGGCAGCTCCTACGAGCAGTACTTC.

CDR3 DNA sequence: TGTGCCAGCAGCCGGGGCGCAGGGAACATGAACACTGAAGCTTTCTTT. This codes for CASSRGAGNMNTEAFF. The rearrangement uses TRBV11-2 and TRBJ1-1, with D possibly being TRBD1 (5 bases). Germline V gene sequence: CDR1 SGHAT, CDR2 FQNNGV. Trimming took 5 bases from V and 0 from J, leaving 16 bases between them. The CDR3 extends over 16 amino acids.

V gene TRBV20-1 combines with J gene TRBJ2-6; D unclear. This CDR3 has 20 residues. With 0 bases removed from V and 0 bases from J, the gap between germline ends came to 21 bases. CDR1 DFQATT and CDR2 SNEGSKA come from the germline V gene (reference sequence). Here the CDR3 reads CSARDPSKTTQDSGANVLTF. CDR3 nucleotide sequence: TGCAGTGCTAGAGATCCATCGAAGACCACTCAGGACTCTGGGGCCAACGTCCTGACTTTC.

The chain joins TRBV1 to TRBJ2-7; the D segment call TRBD2 is taken from the table without a DNA check. TRBV1 is reported as a pseudogene. The CDR3 consists of 16 residues. The CDR3 bases are TGCACCAGCAGCCACTTGACCGGGACTAGCGGCTACGAGCAGTACTTC. This codes for CTSSHLTGTSGYEQYF.

The chain recombines TRBV6-1 with TRBJ2-5, with 12 bases identical to TRBD2. The CDR3 covers 15 residues. The trim removed 7 bases at V and 2 bases at J, leaving 5 bases unmatched. Germline values: CDR1 MNHNS, CDR2 SASEGT. CDR3 in DNA: TGTGCCAGCATGTCCGGACTAGCGGGACAAGAGACCCAGTACTTC. It yields the protein CASMSGLAGQETQYF.

The chain combines TRBV28 with TRBJ2-3; 9 bases are a match to TRBD2. The CDR3 runs to 16 residues. The V segment lost 6 bases and the J segment 0 bases; nucleotides outside the gene matches: 7. The germline V gene encodes CDR1 MDHEN and CDR2 SYDVKM. CDR3 in DNA: TGTGCCAGCAGACTTGGGACTAGCTATAGCACAGATACGCAGTATTTT. Its protein product is CASRLGTSYSTDTQYF.

With regard to this clonotype: A junction end diverges from the germline sequence, so it may reflect a read error. The chain employs TRBV20-1 and TRBJ1-4; D gene unclear. Germline V CDR1 and CDR2: DFQATT, SNEGSKA (reference sequence). This CDR3 has 14 amino acids. The CDR3 DNA reads TGCAGTGCTGGAGAGTTTCGGACTAATGAAAAACTGTTTTTT. Translated, it gives CSAGEFRTNEKLFF.

This clonotype is large in the sample. The chain links TRBV10-3 to TRBJ1-1, with TRBD1 matching over 8 bases. This CDR3 region has 12 residues. With V trimmed by 9 bases and J by 5 bases, 5 bases remained unmatched. Germline V gene sequence: CDR1 ENHRY, CDR2 SYGVKD. For the CDR3, the DNA is TGTGCCATAGGACAGGGTCTTACTGAAGCTTTCTTT. It is translated as CAIGQGLTEAFF.

The chain is built from TRBV15 and TRBJ2-7, with a possible D match to TRBD2 (7 bases). Germline loops: CDR1 LNHNV, CDR2 YYDKDF (reference sequence). The CDR3 runs to 15 residues. V lost 1 base and J lost 5, with 15 bases in between. The CDR3 region is CATSRGEGDVDEQYF. The CDR3 region has the DNA TGTGCCACCAGCAGAGGGGAGGGGGATGTGGACGAGCAGTACTTC.

This clonotype showed up just a few times. This chain joins TRBV6-1 and TRBJ1-1; D possibly corresponds to TRBD1 (5 bases). Trimming took off 6 bases at V and 0 bases at J, with 11 bases between the two ends. This CDR3 is built from 14 residues. Germline loops: CDR1 MNHNS, CDR2 SASEGT. CDR3 DNA sequence: TGTGCCAGCAGCCGGGGACGGCTGAACACTGAAGCTTTCTTT. It codes for CASSRGRLNTEAFF.

The V gene is TRBV7-2, the J gene TRBJ2-1; D remains ambiguous. Germline V lookup: CDR1 SGHTA, CDR2 FQGNSA. This CDR3 spans 13 amino acids. V lost 8 bases, J lost 3 bases, and 11 bases lay in between. This CDR3 reads CASGPRDYNEQFF. DNA of the CDR3: TGTGCCAGCGGGCCTAGAGACTACAATGAGCAGTTCTTC.

The chain recombines TRBV7-2 with TRBJ2-5; 7 bases agree with TRBD2. This CDR3 has 14 residues. The germline V gene has CDR1 SGHTA and CDR2 FQGNSA. Trimming removed 2 bases from V and 4 bases from J; junction bases left unmatched: 4. The CDR3 protein is CASSLMSGGETQYF. The CDR3, as DNA: TGTGCCAGCAGCTTAATGTCGGGGGGAGAGACCCAGTACTTC.

CDR3 residues: CSARGQNQPQHF. The CDR3 bases are TGCAGTGCTAGGGGTCAAAATCAGCCCCAGCATTTT. The chain uses TRBV20-1 and TRBJ1-5; D remains ambiguous. Germline values: CDR1 DFQATT, CDR2 SNEGSKA (reference sequence). The CDR3 runs to 12 residues. Trimming removed 3 bases at V and 4 bases at J, with 7 bases between.

The V call is TRBV20-1, the J call TRBJ1-6; unclear D gene. V lost 5 bases to trimming and J lost 4 bases, with 9 bases between them. The germline V gene has CDR1 DFQATT and CDR2 SNEGSKA (reference sequence). The CDR3 is made up of 13 amino acids. DNA for the CDR3: TGCAGTGCTCTGACTCAATATAATTCACCCCTCCACTTT. Its protein product is CSALTQYNSPLHF.

This clonotype came up a few times. The V gene is TRBV19, the J gene TRBJ1-5; D may be TRBD1 (5 bases). This CDR3 is built from 15 residues. V lost 3 bases to trimming and J lost 5 bases, with 14 bases between them. Per germline, CDR1 LNHDA and CDR2 SQIVND (reference sequence). For the CDR3, the DNA is TGTGCCAGTAGTATTCTGGGCCAGGGCGATCAGCCCCAGCATTTT. This sequence encodes CASSILGQGDQPQHF.

Only one count was recorded for this clonotype. The rearrangement links TRBV5-5 to TRBJ2-7, with D tentatively TRBD1 or TRBD2 (5 bases each). Trimming removed 2 bases from V and 2 bases from J, with 11 bases in between. This CDR3 is 14 amino acids long. The V gene's germline CDR1 is SGHKS and CDR2 YYEKEE (reference sequence). CDR3 nucleotide sequence: TGTGCCAGCAGCTTTCGTGGGGGTACCTACGAGCAGTACTTC. Protein product: CASSFRGGTYEQYF.

V gene TRBV24-1 combines with J gene TRBJ2-5; 9 positions match TRBD2. The CDR3 length is 14 residues. Per the germline V gene, CDR1 is KGHDR and CDR2 is SFDVKD. Trimming at V came to 6 bases and at J to 5 bases, leaving 6 bases not matched to a gene. The CDR3 here is CATSFSGSSETQYF. CDR3 nucleotide sequence: TGTGCCACCAGTTTTAGCGGGAGTTCTGAGACCCAGTACTTC.

The chain combines TRBV18 with TRBJ2-1; 7 bases match TRBD1. The V segment lost 2 bases and the J segment 4 bases; nucleotides outside the gene matches: 8. The length of the CDR3 is 16 residues. The germline CDR1 and CDR2 sequences are KGHSH and LQKENI. The CDR3 loop reads CASSPAVGTDYNEQFF. CDR3 coding DNA: TGTGCCAGCTCACCAGCCGTCGGGACAGATTACAATGAGCAGTTCTTC. Variable domain in full (rest from reference TRBV18 and TRBJ2-1): NAGVMQNPRHLVRRRGQEARLRCSPMKGHSHVYWYRQLPEEGLKFMVYLQKENIIDESGMPKERFSAEFPKEGPSILRIQQVVRGDSAAYFCASSPAVGTDYNEQFFGPGTRLTVL.

The chain uses TRBV20-1 and TRBJ1-1, with D possibly TRBD1 on 5 matching bases. The CDR3 is made up of 15 amino acids. The V end was cut by 0 bases, the J end by 4 bases, with 15 bases between. Germline CDR1 DFQATT, CDR2 SNEGSKA (reference sequence). CDR3 nucleotide sequence: TGCAGTGCTAGAGATTATAAGGGGTGGGGCACTGAAGCTTTCTTT. Translation gives CSARDYKGWGTEAFF.

For this clonotype: Its ends do not fully match the called genes, so a read error is possible. The gene calls are TRBV2 and TRBJ2-5; 7 bases line up with TRBD1. The CDR3 has 14 amino acids. Looked up from germline, CDR1 is SNHLY and CDR2 is FYNNEI. CDR3 in amino acids: CVSSEGDRVGTQYF. The CDR3 DNA is TGTGTCAGCAGTGAAGGAGACAGGGTCGGGACCCAGTACTTC.

The chain couples TRBV7-9 to TRBJ2-3; 11 bases agree with TRBD2. Germline V lookup: CDR1 SEHNR, CDR2 FQNEAQ (reference sequence). J gave up 5 bases and V 5 bases, and 9 bases lay outside the gene matches. The CDR3 has 16 amino acids. The CDR3 sequence is CASSTLAGGPIDTQYF. The CDR3 DNA sequence: TGTGCCAGCAGCACTTTAGCGGGAGGGCCAATAGATACGCAGTATTTT. Full variable domain (rest looked up from reference TRBV7-9 and TRBJ2-3): DTGVSQNPRHKITKRGQNVTFRCDPISEHNRLYWYRQTLGQGPEFLTYFQNEAQLEKSRLLSDRFSAERPKGSFSTLEIQRTEQGDSAMYLCASSTLAGGPIDTQYFGPGTRLTVL.

The gene calls are TRBV6-1 and TRBJ1-2; 9 bases are shared with TRBD1. This CDR3 comprises 16 residues. Germline loops: CDR1 MNHNS, CDR2 SASEGT. Trimming removed 11 bases from V and 7 bases from J; junction bases left unmatched: 20. This CDR3 is CAAGGRQGVKSGGYTF. The CDR3 DNA reads as TGTGCCGCCGGGGGGAGACAGGGGGTAAAGTCGGGTGGCTACACCTTC.

CDR3 in amino acids: CSASNPTGGDTEAFF. The CDR3 coding sequence is TGCAGTGCTAGTAATCCTACAGGGGGCGATACTGAAGCTTTCTTT. The chain couples TRBV20-1 to TRBJ1-1; 9 positions match TRBD1. The germline CDR1 and CDR2 sequences are DFQATT and SNEGSKA (reference sequence). Trimming cost V 3 bases and J 5 bases; bases outside gene matches: 10. CDR3 length: 15 residues.

The chain is built from TRBV19 and TRBJ2-3; D may be TRBD1 (5 bases). The CDR3 consists of 13 residues. The V end was cut by 9 bases, the J end by 2 bases, with 12 bases between. Germline-derived CDR1 and CDR2 are LNHDA and SQIVND (reference sequence). This CDR3 is CASQTDFTDTQYF. CDR3 sequence (DNA): TGTGCCAGCCAGACAGATTTCACAGATACGCAGTATTTT.

This chain uses TRBV12-3 or TRBV12-4 with TRBJ2-3; D is unclear. This CDR3 has 14 amino acids. With 3 bases removed from V and 0 bases from J, the gap between germline ends came to 7 bases. The CDR3 sequence: CASSFSSSTDTQYF. The CDR3 DNA sequence: TGTGCCAGCAGTTTCTCCTCCAGCACAGATACGCAGTATTTT.

This chain joins TRBV2 and TRBJ1-5, with D unresolved. Germline V gene lookup returns CDR1 SNHLY and CDR2 FYNNEI. The CDR3 length is 14 residues. The V end was cut by 1 base, the J end by 3 bases, with 7 bases between. This CDR3 reads CASSEDRFNQPQHF. CDR3 in DNA: TGTGCCAGCAGTGAAGACCGCTTCAATCAGCCCCAGCATTTT.

V is TRBV3-1 and J is TRBJ1-1; no clear D. Trimming stripped 1 base from V and 9 bases from J, with 9 bases between. This CDR3 spans 12 amino acids. Germline V gene data show CDR1 as LGHDT and CDR2 as YNNKEL (reference sequence). This CDR3 reads CASSQVEGQAFF. Written as DNA, the CDR3 is TGTGCCAGCAGCCAAGTGGAGGGTCAAGCTTTCTTT.